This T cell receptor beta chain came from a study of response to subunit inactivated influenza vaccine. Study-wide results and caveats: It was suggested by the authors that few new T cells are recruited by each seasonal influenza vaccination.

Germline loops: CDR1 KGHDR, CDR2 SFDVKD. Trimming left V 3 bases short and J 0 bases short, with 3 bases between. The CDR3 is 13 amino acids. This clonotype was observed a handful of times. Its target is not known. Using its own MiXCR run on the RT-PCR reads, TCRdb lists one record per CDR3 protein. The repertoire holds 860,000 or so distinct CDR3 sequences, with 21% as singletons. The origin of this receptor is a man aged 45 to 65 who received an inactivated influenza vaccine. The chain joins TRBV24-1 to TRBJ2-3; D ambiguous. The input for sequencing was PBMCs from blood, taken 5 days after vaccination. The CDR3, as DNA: TGTGCCACCAGTGATCTCAGCACAGATACGCAGTATTTT. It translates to CATSDLSTDTQYF.